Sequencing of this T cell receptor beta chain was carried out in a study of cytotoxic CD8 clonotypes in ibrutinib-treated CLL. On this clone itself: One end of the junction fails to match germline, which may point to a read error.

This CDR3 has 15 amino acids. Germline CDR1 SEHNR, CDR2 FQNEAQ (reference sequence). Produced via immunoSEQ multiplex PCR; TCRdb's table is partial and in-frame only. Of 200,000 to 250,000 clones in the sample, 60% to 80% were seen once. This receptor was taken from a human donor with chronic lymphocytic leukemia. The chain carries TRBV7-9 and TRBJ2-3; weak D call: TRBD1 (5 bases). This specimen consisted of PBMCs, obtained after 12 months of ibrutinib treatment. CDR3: CASSRPGQGTGTQYF. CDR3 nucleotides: TGTGCCAGCAGCCGCCCTGGGCAGGGAACAGGTACGCAGTATTTT.